This T cell receptor beta chain was documented in a study of cytomegalovirus exposure and HLA in healthy donors. V lost 6 bases, J lost 5 bases, and 8 bases stayed unmatched. The CDR3 covers 14 residues. Germline V lookup: CDR1 SQVTM, CDR2 ANQGSEA. Researchers ran the PCR with 60 Vbeta and 13 Jbeta primers. Sequencing was performed with immunoSEQ multiplex PCR; in TCRdb, only in-frame clones are kept and a portion is missing. The table includes 150,000 to 200,000 clones, roughly 80% detected once. This rearrangement joins TRBV29-1 to TRBJ2-1; 9 positions match TRBD2. This TCR derives from a man aged 18 to 30 in good health and CMV-seropositive. Sequenced material: PBMCs. The CDR3 is CSVSSGRSNNEQFF. The CDR3 DNA follows: TGCAGCGTCTCCAGCGGGAGGTCCAACAATGAGCAGTTCTTC.